The 4 T cell receptor beta chains below were found in one sample sequenced in a study. From the RT-PCR reads, TCRdb called clonotypes with MiXCR, one entry per CDR3 protein. The top ten hold 3.6% of the sample, which has 650,000 to 800,000 distinct CDR3 sequences, 12% to 15% seen once. The sequencing input was memory CD4+ T cells from blood. The source is a female donor in good health, serving as a healthy control.

This clonotype has a handful of counts. The rearrangement uses TRBV5-6 and TRBJ2-2, with unresolved D. Trimming cost V 4 bases and J 3 bases, with 16 bases left between them. CDR3 length equals 16 residues. The germline CDR1 and CDR2 sequences are SGHDT and YYEEEE. This CDR3 is CASSLISARDTGELFF. DNA for the CDR3: TGTGCCAGCAGCCTGATTTCTGCTCGGGACACCGGGGAGCTGTTTTTT.

This clonotype was picked up a small number of times. This sequence joins TRBV5-4 and TRBJ2-5, with 8 nucleotides matching TRBD1. J lost 4 bases, V lost 2 bases, and 4 bases had no gene match. This CDR3 has 14 amino acids. Germline CDR1 reads SGHNT; CDR2 reads YYREEE (reference sequence). For the CDR3, the DNA is TGTGCCAGCAGCTTATGGACAGGGCTAGAGACCCAGTACTTC. The encoded protein is CASSLWTGLETQYF.

This clonotype came up many times. The rearrangement uses TRBV27 and TRBJ2-7; D is unresolved. Trimming left V 3 bases short and J 4 bases short, with 19 bases between. From germline, CDR1 is MNHEY and CDR2 SMNVEV (reference sequence). This CDR3 is built from 16 residues. The CDR3 DNA is TGTGCCAGCAGTTTTCGCGAAAGGCGACTTCCGTACGAGCAGTACTTC. Its translation: CASSFRERRLPYEQYF.

This clonotype was seen a few times. V and J are TRBV20-1 and TRBJ2-7, with 8 bases aligning to TRBD1. In germline, CDR1 is DFQATT, CDR2 SNEGSKA (reference sequence). The CDR3 extends over 13 amino acids. V lost 4 bases to trimming and J lost 5 bases; unmatched junction nucleotides: 7. CDR3 nucleotides: TGCAGTGCTACCGGAGGCAGGGGGCACGAGCAGTACTTC. As protein: CSATGGRGHEQYF.